This T cell receptor delta chain came from a study of gamma-delta T cells after stem cell transplantation. The V end lost 7 bases, the J end lost 4 bases, and 43 bases lay between the germline ends. Germline CDR1 TSWWSYY, CDR2 QGS. The CDR3 spans 23 residues. TCRdb reprocessed the RT-PCR reads using CATT. The sample lists roughly 12,000 delta-chain clones; about two fifths were seen once. Sequenced material: gamma-delta T cells. This sequence originates from a human donor. It is not recorded whose cells these are; they may come from a transplant donor. The chain is built from TRDV1 and TRDJ1; tentative D call: TRDD3 (6 bases). The CDR3 coding sequence is TGTGCTCTTGTGACCACCATGAATTTCGGAAGGTGTCAGCTGGGGAGTACCGGCGATAAACTCATCTTT. Protein product: CALVTTMNFGRCQLGSTGDKLIF.